These 14 T cell receptor beta chains were sequenced from one sample in a study of CD8+ T cells in alopecia areata. RNA extraction and reverse transcription yielded cDNA as sequencing template. Profiled with immunoSEQ multiplex PCR; TCRdb holds only in-frame clones, not every one. The sample lists around 70,000 clones; around 30% were seen once. The treatment: oral pan-JAK inhibitor, 5-10 mg twice daily. The sequences come from CD8+ T cells sorted from blood, collected at week 4, from a patient treated with tofacitinib. The receptors stem from a human donor with alopecia areata.

This clone was seen only a few times. V gene TRBV27 combines with J gene TRBJ2-1; unclear D gene. CDR3 length equals 13 residues. In germline, CDR1 is MNHEY, CDR2 SMNVEV (reference sequence). The ends were cut back, 3 bases at V and 8 bases at J, with 11 bases in the middle. Here the CDR3 reads CASSFNLNDEQFF. Here the CDR3 DNA reads TGTGCCAGCAGTTTCAACCTGAACGATGAGCAGTTCTTC.

This sequence joins TRBV7-9 and TRBJ1-3; D is ambiguous. The CDR3 covers 14 residues. The germline V gene has CDR1 SEHNR and CDR2 FQNEAQ (reference sequence). The V end was cut by 8 bases, the J end by 7 bases, with 18 bases between. CDR3 coding DNA: TGTGCCAGCGGAGAGGAAGACAAGGAGAACACCATATATTTT. It specifies CASGEEDKENTIYF.

This rearrangement joins TRBV6-5 to TRBJ1-1, with 8 nucleotides matching TRBD1. The ends lost 2 bases at V and 1 base at J; junction bases unmatched: 3. Germline CDR1 MNHEY, CDR2 SVGAGI. CDR3 length: 15 residues. CDR3 residues: CASSYQTGANTEAFF. CDR3 in DNA: TGTGCCAGCAGTTACCAGACAGGGGCGAACACTGAAGCTTTCTTT.

This clone was counted between two and nine times. V usage is TRBV29-1 and J usage is TRBJ1-1; unclear D gene. The V end was cut by 8 bases, the J end by 7 bases, with 14 bases between. The CDR3 contains 11 residues. Germline CDR1 SQVTM, CDR2 ANQGSEA. CDR3 amino acids: CSQRRGDEAFF. DNA for the CDR3: TGCAGCCAACGGCGTGGGGATGAAGCTTTCTTT.

The chain combines TRBV30 with TRBJ2-7; D is unresolved. The germline CDR1 and CDR2 sequences are GTSNPN and SVGIG (reference sequence). V gave up 2 bases and J gave up 4 bases, with 6 bases separating them. The CDR3 runs to 11 residues. CDR3: CAWSPQYEQYF. As DNA, the CDR3 is TGTGCCTGGAGTCCCCAATACGAGCAGTACTTC.

This clone appeared a few times. The CDR3 DNA is TGTGCCAGCACCACGGGAACTGAAGCTTTCTTT. This codes for CASTTGTEAFF. The chain uses TRBV6-5 and TRBJ1-1; D not resolved. V gave up 7 bases and J gave up 5 bases, with 8 bases separating them. Looked up from germline, CDR1 is MNHEY and CDR2 is SVGAGI. This CDR3 is 11 amino acids long.

This clone came up a few times. The rearrangement joins TRBV9 to TRBJ1-5, with 10 bases aligning to TRBD1. After removal of 0 bases from V and 5 bases from J, the junction contained 2 bases not matched to a gene. Germline CDR1 is SGDLS and CDR2 is YYNGEE. This CDR3 has 15 residues. CDR3 DNA sequence: TGTGCCAGCAGCGTAGCCGGACAGGGGGATCAGCCCCAGCATTTT. Its translation is CASSVAGQGDQPQHF.

The J gene is TRBJ2-5, the V gene TRBV7-9; a weak D match, TRBD2 (6 bases). V was shortened by 4 bases and J by 5 bases, with 14 bases between the two germline ends. The CDR3 loop spans 14 amino acids. CDR1 and CDR2 from the germline V gene are SEHNR and FQNEAQ (reference sequence). CDR3 in DNA: TGTGCCAGCAGCTCGGGACTTCCATGGGAGACCCAGTACTTC. It encodes CASSSGLPWETQYF.

In the case of this clone: At one of its ends the junction is not consistent with the germline gene, which may arise from a read error. The CDR3 nucleotides read TGCGCCAGCAGCCAAGATGGCGGGGGCGGAGAGACCCAGTACTTC. Protein sequence: CASSQDGGGGETQYF. J is TRBJ2-5 and V is TRBV9; D is perhaps TRBD2 (7 bases). CDR1 and CDR2 (germline): SGDLS, YYNGEE. The length of the CDR3 is 15 residues. The whole variable domain, remainder taken from reference TRBV9 and TRBJ2-5, is DSGVTQTPKHLITATGQRVTLRCSPRSGDLSVYWYQQSLDQGLQFLIQYYNGEERAKGNILERFSAQQFPDLHSELNLSSLELGDSALYFCASSQDGGGGETQYFGPGTRLLVL.

The rearrangement links TRBV7-7 to TRBJ2-2; TRBD2 matches at 13 bases. V was clipped by 1 base and J by 3 bases; unmatched bases: 2. Germline CDR1 reads SSHAT; CDR2 reads FNYEAQ (reference sequence). CDR3 size: 17 residues. The CDR3 is CASSLGLAGGYTGELFF. The CDR3 region has the DNA TGTGCCAGCAGCTTAGGACTAGCGGGAGGTTACACCGGGGAGCTGTTTTTT.

This chain links TRBV12-5 with TRBJ2-2; the D is unclear. The CDR3 loop spans 13 amino acids. Germline CDR1 is LGHNT and CDR2 is FRNRAP. V lost 6 bases and J 6 bases, leaving 11 bases between the germline ends. CDR3 DNA: TGTGCTAGTGGCGGGTTTGGTTCCGGGGAGCTGTTTTTT. Amino acids: CASGGFGSGELFF.

This clone occurred a few times. This chain connects TRBV29-1 to TRBJ2-7; D is possibly TRBD2 (6 bases). The germline CDR1 and CDR2 sequences are SQVTM and ANQGSEA. The CDR3 has 12 amino acids. V was pared by 7 bases and J by 3 bases, with 13 bases between. The CDR3 reads CSAGRENYEQYF. DNA of the CDR3: TGCAGCGCCGGACGGGAGAACTACGAGCAGTACTTC.

The table lists this clone with a few counts. The CDR3 DNA is TGCAGCGTTCCCGGGGGAGTTAGAGTAGGGACCCAGTACTTC. Encoded protein: CSVPGGVRVGTQYF. This rearrangement joins TRBV29-1 to TRBJ2-5; D might be TRBD2 (6 bases). V was trimmed by 5 bases and J by 7 bases, leaving 20 bases between them. The CDR3 has 14 residues. The germline gives CDR1 SQVTM, CDR2 ANQGSEA. Together with reference TRBV29-1 and TRBJ2-5, the CDR3 gives the full variable domain: SAVISQKPSRDICQRGTSLTIQCQVDSQVTMMFWYRQQPGQSLTLIATANQGSEATYESGFVIDKFPISRPNLTFSTLTVSNMSPEDSSIYLCSVPGGVRVGTQYFGPGTRLLVL.

The chain joins TRBV7-9 to TRBJ2-2, with D maybe TRBD2 (5 bases). This CDR3 has 14 residues. Between the trimmed V and J ends, which lost 5 bases and 3 bases, there was a span of 10 bases. Germline V gives CDR1 SEHNR, CDR2 FQNEAQ (reference sequence). Here the CDR3 DNA reads TGTGCCAGCAGCCCTCCCGGGGACACCGGGGAGCTGTTTTTT. The encoded protein is CASSPPGDTGELFF.